Below, one TCR beta chain is given with its context. Its antigen is still unknown. This sample is part of a study of cytomegalovirus exposure and HLA in healthy donors. Whole-study findings and limits: Around 160 TCR beta chains were listed as cytomegalovirus-associated. TCR beta V segments were, for the most part, productive about 87% or about 30% of the time in an earlier analysis.

A multiplex PCR was run with 60 Vbeta primers and 13 Jbeta primers. Clones were sequenced by immunoSEQ multiplex PCR, and TCRdb holds only the in-frame ones, with some missing. The sample lists 150,000 to 170,000 clones, approximately 69% occurring once. Trimming took 3 bases from V and 4 from J, leaving 15 bases between them. Germline-derived CDR1 and CDR2 are MGHDK and SYGVNS. This CDR3 spans 15 amino acids. Among the donors, all were healthy bone marrow donors. These donors counted as nominally healthy when sampled, but unrecorded immune exposures were likely. V is TRBV25-1 and J is TRBJ1-2; D call uncertain. The source is a man aged 30 to 45 in good health and CMV-seronegative. The specimen was PBMCs. CDR3 loop: CASSDGSYTGYGYTF. CDR3 nucleotides: TGTGCCAGCAGTGACGGTTCCTATACTGGCTATGGCTACACCTTC.